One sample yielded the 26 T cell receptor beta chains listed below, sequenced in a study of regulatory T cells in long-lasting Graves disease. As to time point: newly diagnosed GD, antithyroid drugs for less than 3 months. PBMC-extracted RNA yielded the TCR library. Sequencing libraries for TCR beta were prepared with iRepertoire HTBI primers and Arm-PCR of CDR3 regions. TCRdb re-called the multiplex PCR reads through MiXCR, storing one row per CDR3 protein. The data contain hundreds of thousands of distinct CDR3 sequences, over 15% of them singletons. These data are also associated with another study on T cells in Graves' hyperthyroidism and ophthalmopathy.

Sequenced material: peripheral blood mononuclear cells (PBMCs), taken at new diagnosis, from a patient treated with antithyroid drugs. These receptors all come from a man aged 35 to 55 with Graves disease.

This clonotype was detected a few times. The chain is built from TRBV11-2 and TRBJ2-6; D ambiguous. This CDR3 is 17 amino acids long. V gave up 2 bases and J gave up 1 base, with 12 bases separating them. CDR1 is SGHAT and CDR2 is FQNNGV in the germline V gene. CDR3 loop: CASSLFSRSSGANVLTF. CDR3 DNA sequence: TGTGCCAGCAGCTTATTCTCCAGGTCTTCTGGGGCCAACGTCCTGACTTTC.

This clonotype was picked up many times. The CDR3 DNA reads TGTGCCAGCAGCCAAGATTTTGGGACATACGCAACTAATGAAAAACTGTTTTTT. Encoded protein: CASSQDFGTYATNEKLFF. This chain joins TRBV3-1 and TRBJ1-4, with TRBD1 as a possible D gene (6 bases). CDR1 and CDR2 from the germline V gene are LGHDT and YNNKEL (reference sequence). CDR3 size: 18 residues. With 0 bases removed from V and 0 bases from J, the gap between germline ends came to 14 bases.

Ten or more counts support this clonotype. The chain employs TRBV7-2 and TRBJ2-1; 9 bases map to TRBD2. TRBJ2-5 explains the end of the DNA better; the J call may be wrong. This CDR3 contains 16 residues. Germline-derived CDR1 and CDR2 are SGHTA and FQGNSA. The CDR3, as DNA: TGTGCCAGCAGCTTAAATAGCGGGGGCAGGGGGGAGACCCAGTACTTC. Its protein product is CASSLNSGGRGETQYF.

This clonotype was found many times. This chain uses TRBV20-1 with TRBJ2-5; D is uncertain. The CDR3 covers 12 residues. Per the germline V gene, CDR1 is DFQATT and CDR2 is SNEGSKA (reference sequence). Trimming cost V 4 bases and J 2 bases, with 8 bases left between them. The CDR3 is CSAKTPQETQYF. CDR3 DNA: TGCAGTGCTAAGACCCCTCAAGAGACCCAGTACTTC.

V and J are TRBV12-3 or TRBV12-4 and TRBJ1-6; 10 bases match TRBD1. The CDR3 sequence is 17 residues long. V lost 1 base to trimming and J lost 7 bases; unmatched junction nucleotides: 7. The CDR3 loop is CASSLGYDRGQNSPLHF. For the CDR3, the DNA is TGTGCCAGCAGTTTAGGGTACGACAGGGGGCAGAATTCACCCCTCCACTTT.

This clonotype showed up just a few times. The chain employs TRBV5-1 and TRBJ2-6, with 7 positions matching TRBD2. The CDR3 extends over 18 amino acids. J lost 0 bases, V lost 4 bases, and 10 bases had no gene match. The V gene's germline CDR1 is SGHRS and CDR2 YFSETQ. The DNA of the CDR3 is TGCGCCAGCAGCGCCGACCGGGGCGGGAGCTCTGGGGCCAACGTCCTGACTTTC. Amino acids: CASSADRGGSSGANVLTF.

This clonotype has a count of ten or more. Here the CDR3 DNA reads TGTGCCAGCAGCTTACAGGGGTACAATGAGCAGTTCTTC. This codes for CASSLQGYNEQFF. The V call is TRBV7-9, the J call TRBJ2-1, with D possibly being TRBD1 (6 bases). The V and J ends lost 2 bases and 4 bases respectively, with 6 bases between them. The germline CDR1 and CDR2 sequences are SEHNR and FQNEAQ (reference sequence). CDR3 length: 13 residues.

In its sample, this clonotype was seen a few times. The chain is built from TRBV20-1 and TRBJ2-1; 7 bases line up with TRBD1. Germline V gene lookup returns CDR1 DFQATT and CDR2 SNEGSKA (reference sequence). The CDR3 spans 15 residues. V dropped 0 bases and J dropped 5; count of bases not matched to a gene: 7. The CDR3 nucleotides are TGCAGTGCTAGAGATCGGAGACAGGGCGACAATGAGCAGTTCTTC. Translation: CSARDRRQGDNEQFF.

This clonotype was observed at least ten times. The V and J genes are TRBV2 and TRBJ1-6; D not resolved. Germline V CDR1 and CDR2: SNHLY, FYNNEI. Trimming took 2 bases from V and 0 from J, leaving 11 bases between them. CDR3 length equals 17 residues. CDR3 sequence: CASSERSLSSYNSPLHF. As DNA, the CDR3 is TGTGCCAGCAGTGAACGGAGTCTAAGCTCCTATAATTCACCCCTCCACTTT.

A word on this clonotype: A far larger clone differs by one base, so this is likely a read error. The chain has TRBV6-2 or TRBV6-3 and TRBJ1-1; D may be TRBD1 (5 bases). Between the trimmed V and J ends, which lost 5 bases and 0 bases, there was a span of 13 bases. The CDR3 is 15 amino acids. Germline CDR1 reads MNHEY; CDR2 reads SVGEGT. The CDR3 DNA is TGTGCCAGCAGTCCTTCACAGGAGTTGAACACTGAAGCTTTCTTT. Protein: CASSPSQELNTEAFF.

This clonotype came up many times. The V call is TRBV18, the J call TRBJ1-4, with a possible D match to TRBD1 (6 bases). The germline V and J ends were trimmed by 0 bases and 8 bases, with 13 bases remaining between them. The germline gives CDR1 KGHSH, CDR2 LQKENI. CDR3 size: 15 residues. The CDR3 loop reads CASSPPGGGSEKLFF. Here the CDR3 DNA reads TGTGCCAGCTCACCACCGGGGGGCGGTTCCGAAAAACTGTTTTTT.

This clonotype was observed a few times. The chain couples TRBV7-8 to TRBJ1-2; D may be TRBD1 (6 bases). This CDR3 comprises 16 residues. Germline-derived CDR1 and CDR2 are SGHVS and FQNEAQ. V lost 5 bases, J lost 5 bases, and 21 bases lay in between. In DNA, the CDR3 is TGTGCCAGCAGCCCCGCTAGGGACACCTCAAATTATGGCTACACCTTC. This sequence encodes CASSPARDTSNYGYTF.

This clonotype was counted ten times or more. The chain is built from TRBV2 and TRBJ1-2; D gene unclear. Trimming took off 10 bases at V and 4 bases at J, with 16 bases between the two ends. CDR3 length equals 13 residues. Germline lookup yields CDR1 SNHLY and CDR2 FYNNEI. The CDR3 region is CANKASNPYGYTF. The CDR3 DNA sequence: TGTGCCAACAAGGCCTCCAATCCCTATGGCTACACCTTC. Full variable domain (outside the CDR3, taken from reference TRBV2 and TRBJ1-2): EPEVTQTPSHQVTQMGQEVILRCVPISNHLYFYWYRQILGQKVEFLVSFYNNEISEKSEIFDDQFSVERPDGSNFTLKIRSTKLEDSAMYFCANKASNPYGYTFGSGTRLTVV.

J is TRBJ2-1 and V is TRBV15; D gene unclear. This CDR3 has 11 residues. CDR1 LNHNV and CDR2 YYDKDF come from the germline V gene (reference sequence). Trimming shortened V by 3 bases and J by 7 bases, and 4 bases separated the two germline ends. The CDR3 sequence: CATSRRNEQFF. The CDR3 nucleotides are TGTGCCACCAGCAGGCGGAATGAGCAGTTCTTC.

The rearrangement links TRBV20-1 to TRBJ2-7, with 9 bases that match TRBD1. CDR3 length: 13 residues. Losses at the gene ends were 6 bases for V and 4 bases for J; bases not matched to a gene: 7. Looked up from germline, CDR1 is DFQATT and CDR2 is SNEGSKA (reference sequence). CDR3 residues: CSADRGGDYEQYF. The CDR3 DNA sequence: TGCAGTGCCGACAGGGGGGGGGATTACGAGCAGTACTTC.

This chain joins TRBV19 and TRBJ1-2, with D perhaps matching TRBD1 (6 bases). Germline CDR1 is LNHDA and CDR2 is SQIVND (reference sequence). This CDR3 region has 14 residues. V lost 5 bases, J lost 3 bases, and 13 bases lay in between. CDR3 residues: CASSPQGQYYGYTF. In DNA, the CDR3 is TGTGCCAGTAGTCCCCAAGGACAGTACTATGGCTACACCTTC.

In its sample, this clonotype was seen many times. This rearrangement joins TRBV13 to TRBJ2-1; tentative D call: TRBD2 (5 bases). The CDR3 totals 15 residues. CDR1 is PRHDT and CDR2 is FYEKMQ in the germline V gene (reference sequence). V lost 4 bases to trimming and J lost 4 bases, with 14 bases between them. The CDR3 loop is CASSYRGPDYNEQFF. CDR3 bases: TGTGCCAGCAGCTACCGGGGTCCGGATTACAATGAGCAGTTCTTC. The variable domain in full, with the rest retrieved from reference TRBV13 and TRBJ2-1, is AAGVIQSPRHLIKEKRETATLKCYPIPRHDTVYWYQQGPGQDPQFLISFYEKMQSDKGSIPDRFSAQQFSDYHSELNMSSLELGDSALYFCASSYRGPDYNEQFFGPGTRLTVL.

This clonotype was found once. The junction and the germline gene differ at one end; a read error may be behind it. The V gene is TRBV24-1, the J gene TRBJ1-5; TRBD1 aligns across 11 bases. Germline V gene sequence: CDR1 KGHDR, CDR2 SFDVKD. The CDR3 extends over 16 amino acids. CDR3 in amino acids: CAASDPGQGAGQPQHF. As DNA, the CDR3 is TGTGCCGCCAGTGATCCAGGACAGGGGGCAGGTCAGCCCCAGCATTTT.

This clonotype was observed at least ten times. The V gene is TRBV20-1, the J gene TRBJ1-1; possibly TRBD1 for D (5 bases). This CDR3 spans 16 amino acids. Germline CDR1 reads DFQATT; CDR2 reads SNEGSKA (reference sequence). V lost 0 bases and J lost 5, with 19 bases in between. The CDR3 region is CSARDRVWQGMTEAFF. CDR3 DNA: TGCAGTGCTAGAGACCGGGTTTGGCAGGGAATGACTGAAGCTTTCTTT.

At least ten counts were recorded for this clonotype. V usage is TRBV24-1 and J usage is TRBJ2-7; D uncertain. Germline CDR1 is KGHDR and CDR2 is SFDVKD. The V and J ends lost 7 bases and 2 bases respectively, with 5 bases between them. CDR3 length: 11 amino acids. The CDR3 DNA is TGTGCCACCAGAAGTCCCTACGAGCAGTACTTC. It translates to CATRSPYEQYF.

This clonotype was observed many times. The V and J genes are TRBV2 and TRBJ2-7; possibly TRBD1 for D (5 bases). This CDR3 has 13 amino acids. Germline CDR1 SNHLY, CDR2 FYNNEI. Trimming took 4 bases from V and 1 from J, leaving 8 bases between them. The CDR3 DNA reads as TGTGCCAGCAGTGCGCGACAGTCCTACGAGCAGTACTTC. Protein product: CASSARQSYEQYF.

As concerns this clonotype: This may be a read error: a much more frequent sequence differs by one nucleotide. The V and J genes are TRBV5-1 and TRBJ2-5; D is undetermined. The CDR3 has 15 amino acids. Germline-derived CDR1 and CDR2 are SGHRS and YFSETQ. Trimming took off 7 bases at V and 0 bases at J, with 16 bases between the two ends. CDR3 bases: TGCGCCAGCGGTTCACCGACCGGACACCAAGAGACCCAGTACTTC. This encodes CASGSPTGHQETQYF. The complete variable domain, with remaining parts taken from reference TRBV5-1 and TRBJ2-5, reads KAGVTQTPRYLIKTRGQQVTLSCSPISGHRSVSWYQQTPGQGLQFLFEYFSETQRNKGNFPGRFSGRQFSNSRSEMNVSTLELGDSALYLCASGSPTGHQETQYFGPGTRLLVL.

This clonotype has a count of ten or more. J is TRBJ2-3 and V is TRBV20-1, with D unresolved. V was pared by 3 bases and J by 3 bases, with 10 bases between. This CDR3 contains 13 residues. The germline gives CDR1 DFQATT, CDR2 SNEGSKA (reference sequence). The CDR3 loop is CSARIMTTDTQYF. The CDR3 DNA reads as TGCAGTGCTAGGATTATGACGACAGATACGCAGTATTTT.

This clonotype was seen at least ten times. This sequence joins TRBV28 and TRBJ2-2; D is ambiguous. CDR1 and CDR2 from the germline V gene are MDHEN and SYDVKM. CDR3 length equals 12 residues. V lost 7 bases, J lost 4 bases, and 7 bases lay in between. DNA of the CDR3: TGTGCCAGCAATTACCCCACCGGGGAGCTGTTTTTT. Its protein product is CASNYPTGELFF.

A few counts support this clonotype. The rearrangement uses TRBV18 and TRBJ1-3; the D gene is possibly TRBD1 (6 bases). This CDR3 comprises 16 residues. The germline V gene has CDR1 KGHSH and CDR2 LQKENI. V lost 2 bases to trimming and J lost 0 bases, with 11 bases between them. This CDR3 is CASSPTDSHSGNTIYF. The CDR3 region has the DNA TGTGCCAGCTCACCAACGGACAGTCACTCTGGAAACACCATATATTTT.

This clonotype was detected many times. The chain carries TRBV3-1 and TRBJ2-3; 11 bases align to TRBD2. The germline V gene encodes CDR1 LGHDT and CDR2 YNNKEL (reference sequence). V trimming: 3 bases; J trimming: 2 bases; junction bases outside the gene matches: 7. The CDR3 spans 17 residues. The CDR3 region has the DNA TGTGCCAGCAGCCACCTAGGGACTAGCGGACTCACAGATACGCAGTATTTT. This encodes CASSHLGTSGLTDTQYF.